This T cell receptor (beta chain) was sequenced for a study of blood T cells in healthy people across ages. In the study overall: There was about one barcoded beta molecule captured by template switching per two T cells. Broader study findings: The study found TCR beta diversity correlated strongly with naive T cell percentage.

Through a sample-barcoded 5' primer and a J-beta primer mix, a second PCR was run for 7 to 11 cycles. In TCRdb, the 5' RACE reads were re-called with MiXCR into one record per CDR3 protein. Of some 1.7 million distinct CDR3 sequences in the sample, 28% were seen once. CDR1 is DFQATT, CDR2 SNEGSKA, per germline (reference sequence). The CDR3 contains 13 residues. This clonotype was counted many times. Its antigen is not identified. A read error may produce the germline difference seen at one junction end. Per sample, extraction of total RNA gave at least 6 micrograms in every case. The chain employs TRBV20-1 and TRBJ2-5, with D possibly TRBD2 on 5 matching bases. The sequence was obtained from a woman aged 25 to 39 in good health. The sample comprised blood. The CDR3 reads CSARDQRQETQYF. The CDR3 bases are TGCAGTGCTAGAGATCAGCGGCAAGAGACTCAGTACTTC.